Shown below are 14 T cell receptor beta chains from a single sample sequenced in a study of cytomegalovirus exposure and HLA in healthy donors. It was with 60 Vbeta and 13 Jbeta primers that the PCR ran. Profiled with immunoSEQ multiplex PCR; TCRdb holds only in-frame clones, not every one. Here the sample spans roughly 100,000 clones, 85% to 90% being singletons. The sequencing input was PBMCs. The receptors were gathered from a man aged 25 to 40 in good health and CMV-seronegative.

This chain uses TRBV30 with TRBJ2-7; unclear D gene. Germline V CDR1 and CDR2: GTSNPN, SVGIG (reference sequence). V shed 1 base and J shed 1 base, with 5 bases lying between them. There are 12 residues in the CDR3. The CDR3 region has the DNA TGTGCCTGGAGTGGAGGTTCCTACGAGCAGTACTTC. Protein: CAWSGGSYEQYF. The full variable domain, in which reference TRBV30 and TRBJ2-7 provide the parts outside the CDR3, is SQTIHQWPATLVQPVGSPLSLECTVEGTSNPNLYWYRQAAGRGLQLLFYSVGIGQISSEVPQNLSASRPQDRQFILSSKKLLLSDSGFYLCAWSGGSYEQYFGPGTRLTVT.

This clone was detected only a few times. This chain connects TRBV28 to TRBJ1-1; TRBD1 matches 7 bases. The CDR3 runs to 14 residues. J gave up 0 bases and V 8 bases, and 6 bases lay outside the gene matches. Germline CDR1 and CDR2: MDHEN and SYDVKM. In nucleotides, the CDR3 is TGTGCCAGCCAGACAGGGCGAATGAACACTGAAGCTTTCTTT. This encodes CASQTGRMNTEAFF.

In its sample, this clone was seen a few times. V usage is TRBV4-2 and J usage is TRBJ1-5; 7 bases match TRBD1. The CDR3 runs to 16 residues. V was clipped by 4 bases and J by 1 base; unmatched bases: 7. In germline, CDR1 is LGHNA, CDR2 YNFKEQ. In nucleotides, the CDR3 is TGTGCCAGCAGCCCCCAGGGGGGTAGAAGCAATCAGCCCCAGCATTTT. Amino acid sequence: CASSPQGGRSNQPQHF.

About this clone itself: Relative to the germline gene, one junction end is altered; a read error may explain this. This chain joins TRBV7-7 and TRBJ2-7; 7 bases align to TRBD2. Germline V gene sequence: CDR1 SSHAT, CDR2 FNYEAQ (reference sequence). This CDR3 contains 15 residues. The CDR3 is CASSPGGLGSYEQYF. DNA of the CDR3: TGTGCTAGCAGCCCGGGAGGCCTGGGTTCCTACGAGCAGTACTTC.

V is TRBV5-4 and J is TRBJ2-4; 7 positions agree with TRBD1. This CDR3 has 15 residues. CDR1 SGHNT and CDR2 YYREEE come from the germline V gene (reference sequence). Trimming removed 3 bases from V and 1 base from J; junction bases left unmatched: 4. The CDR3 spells CASSSPGQAKNIQYF. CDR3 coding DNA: TGTGCCAGCAGCTCACCGGGACAGGCCAAAAACATTCAGTACTTC.

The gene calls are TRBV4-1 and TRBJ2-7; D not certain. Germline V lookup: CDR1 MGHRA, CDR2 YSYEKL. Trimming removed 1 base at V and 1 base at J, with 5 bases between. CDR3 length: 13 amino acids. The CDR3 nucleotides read TGCGCCAGCAGCCAAGTTTCATCCTACGAGCAGTACTTC. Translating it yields CASSQVSSYEQYF.

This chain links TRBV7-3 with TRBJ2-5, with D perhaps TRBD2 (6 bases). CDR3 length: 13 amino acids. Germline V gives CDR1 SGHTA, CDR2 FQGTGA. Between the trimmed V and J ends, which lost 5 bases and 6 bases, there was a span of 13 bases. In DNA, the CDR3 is TGTGCCAGCAGCCAGGGACTCTCGAAGACCCAGTACTTC. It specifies CASSQGLSKTQYF.

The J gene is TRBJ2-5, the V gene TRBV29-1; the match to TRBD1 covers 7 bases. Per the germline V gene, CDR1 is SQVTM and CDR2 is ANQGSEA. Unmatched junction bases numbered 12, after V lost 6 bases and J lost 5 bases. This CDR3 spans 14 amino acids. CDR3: CSVEGAESSETQYF. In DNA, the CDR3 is TGCAGCGTCGAGGGGGCGGAGAGCTCGGAGACCCAGTACTTC.

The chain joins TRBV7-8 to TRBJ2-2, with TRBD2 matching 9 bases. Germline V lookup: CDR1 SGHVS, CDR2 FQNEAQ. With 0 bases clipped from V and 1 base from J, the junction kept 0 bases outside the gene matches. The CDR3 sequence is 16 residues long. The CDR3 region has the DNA TGTGCCAGCAGCTTAGCGACTAGCGGGAACACCGGGGAGCTGTTTTTT. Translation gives CASSLATSGNTGELFF.

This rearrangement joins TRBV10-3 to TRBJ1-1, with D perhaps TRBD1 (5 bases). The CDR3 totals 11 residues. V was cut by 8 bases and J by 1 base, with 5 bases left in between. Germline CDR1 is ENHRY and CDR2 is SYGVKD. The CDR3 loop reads CAIGANTEAFF. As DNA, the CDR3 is TGTGCCATCGGGGCGAACACTGAAGCTTTCTTT.

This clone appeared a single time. The CDR3 sequence: CASSLSGSALYEQYF. The CDR3 region has the DNA TGTGCCAGCAGCTTAAGCGGGAGCGCACTTTACGAGCAGTACTTC. This chain connects TRBV5-8 to TRBJ2-7; TRBD2 agrees at 8 bases. Looked up from germline, CDR1 is SGHTS and CDR2 is YDEGEE. The V segment lost 2 bases and the J segment 4 bases; nucleotides outside the gene matches: 8. This CDR3 contains 15 residues.

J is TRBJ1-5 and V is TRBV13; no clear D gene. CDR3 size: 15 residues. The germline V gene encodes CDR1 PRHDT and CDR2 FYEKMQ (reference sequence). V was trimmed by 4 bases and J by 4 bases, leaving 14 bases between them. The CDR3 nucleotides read TGTGCCAGCAGCTCCCAGGTAGGAGGGAATCAGCCCCAGCATTTT. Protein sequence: CASSSQVGGNQPQHF.

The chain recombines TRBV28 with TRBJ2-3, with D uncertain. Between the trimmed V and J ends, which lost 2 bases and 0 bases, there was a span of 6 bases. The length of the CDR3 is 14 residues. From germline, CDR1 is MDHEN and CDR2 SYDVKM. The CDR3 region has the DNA TGTGCCAGCAGTTTAGCGGCCAGCACAGATACGCAGTATTTT. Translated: CASSLAASTDTQYF.

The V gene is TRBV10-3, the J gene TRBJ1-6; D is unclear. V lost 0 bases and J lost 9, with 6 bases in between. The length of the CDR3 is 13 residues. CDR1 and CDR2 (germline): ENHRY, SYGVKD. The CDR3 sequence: CAISESGGSPLHF. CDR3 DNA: TGTGCCATCAGTGAGTCGGGAGGTTCACCCCTCCACTTT.